The 5 T cell receptor beta chains below come from one sample, sequenced in a study of shared clonotypes between healthy human individuals (dated by TCRdb to 2018 to 2020). Receptor libraries were prepared by the immunoSEQ multiplex PCR assay. Drawn from immuneACCESS, this table holds only the in-frame rearrangements with V and J called that TCRdb kept. Clones are partly lost; checked studies trace under half to an unresolved V gene and leave the rest unexplained. The sample table lists 2 million to 2.5 million clones, 93% of them with a count of one. The ten most abundant clones make up around 1.7% of the sample. CD8 naive samples were CD45RO-negative cells positively selected for CCR7, giving a CD45RA+CCR7+ population that excluded TemRA cells. Sequenced: naive CD8+ T cells from PBMCs. Sample cell subset or site, as interpreted from the label and publication: CD45RA+CCR7+. The source of these receptors is a man younger than 35 in good health. Some clones in this sample may be carry-over from other donors' samples.

This clone has a handful of counts. The rearrangement links TRBV28 to TRBJ1-1, with D maybe TRBD1 (6 bases). V was trimmed by 10 bases and J by 4 bases, leaving 16 bases between them. Germline V gene sequence: CDR1 MDHEN, CDR2 SYDVKM. The CDR3 length is 13 residues. DNA for the CDR3: TGTGCCACCTCGTCAGGGGCAGGCACTGAAGCTTTCTTT. This sequence encodes CATSSGAGTEAFF.

J is TRBJ1-5 and V is TRBV14; D is ambiguous. Looked up from germline, CDR1 is SGHDN and CDR2 is FVKESK. The CDR3 totals 17 residues. The germline V and J ends were trimmed by 0 bases and 0 bases, with 12 bases remaining between them. The CDR3 nucleotides read TGTGCCAGCAGCCAAGATAGAGGCAGCGATAGCAATCAGCCCCAGCATTTT. It encodes CASSQDRGSDSNQPQHF.

The V call is TRBV27, the J call TRBJ2-7; tentative D call: TRBD2 (5 bases). The CDR3 totals 13 residues. V was shortened by 6 bases and J by 1 base, with 10 bases between the two germline ends. Looked up from germline, CDR1 is MNHEY and CDR2 is SMNVEV (reference sequence). The CDR3: CASRRADSYEQYF. CDR3 nucleotide sequence: TGTGCCAGCAGGAGGGCTGATTCCTACGAGCAGTACTTC.

The J gene is TRBJ2-7, the V gene TRBV7-9; TRBD2 aligns across 7 bases. Germline trimming cut 3 bases from V and 3 bases from J; bases unmatched to any gene: 2. This CDR3 comprises 13 residues. CDR1 SEHNR and CDR2 FQNEAQ come from the germline V gene (reference sequence). CDR3 loop: CASSFGDYYEQYF. Written as DNA, the CDR3 is TGTGCCAGCAGCTTCGGGGACTACTACGAGCAGTACTTC.

The chain is built from TRBV7-9 and TRBJ2-7; 10 bases fit TRBD1. Germline CDR1 and CDR2: SEHNR and FQNEAQ (reference sequence). The CDR3 consists of 16 residues. Trimming at V came to 2 bases and at J to 3 bases, leaving 7 bases not matched to a gene. CDR3 in amino acids: CASSLSPGQGYYEQYF. For the CDR3, the DNA is TGTGCCAGCAGCTTAAGTCCGGGACAGGGGTACTACGAGCAGTACTTC.